A single sample gave rise to the 2 T cell receptor beta chains below, sequenced in a study of regulatory T cells in long-lasting Graves disease. Libraries of TCR beta came from iRepertoire HTBI primers plus Arm-PCR of CDR3 regions. TCRdb analysed the multiplex PCR reads with MiXCR anew, one entry per CDR3 protein. This sample has 240,000 or so distinct CDR3 sequences; 20% occur once, and the top ten carry approximately 15%. Time point here: newly diagnosed GD, antithyroid drugs for less than 3 months. After RNA was extracted from PBMCs, the TCR library was made from it. The sequences come from peripheral blood mononuclear cells (PBMCs), collected at new diagnosis, from a patient treated with antithyroid drugs. The receptors here all came from a female donor with Graves disease.

Ten or more counts support this clonotype. V is TRBV12-3 or TRBV12-4 and J is TRBJ2-3; no reliable D call. CDR3 length: 14 amino acids. Trimming removed 6 bases at V and 6 bases at J, with 16 bases between. The DNA for the CDR3 is TGTGCCAGCAGCTATAGACGACTGCCGGATACGCAGTATTTT. This sequence encodes CASSYRRLPDTQYF.

Comments on this clonotype: A much larger clonotype is one base distant, so this may be a read error. The chain uses TRBV20-1 and TRBJ2-2, with a weak D call TRBD1 (8 bases). The germline V and J ends were trimmed by 6 bases and 6 bases, with 14 bases remaining between them. Germline CDR1 is DFQATT and CDR2 is SNEGSKA (reference sequence). The CDR3 consists of 13 residues. CDR3 coding DNA: TGCAGTGCCACAACAGGGGGGGCCGGGGAGCTGTTTTTT. It encodes CSATTGGAGELFF.